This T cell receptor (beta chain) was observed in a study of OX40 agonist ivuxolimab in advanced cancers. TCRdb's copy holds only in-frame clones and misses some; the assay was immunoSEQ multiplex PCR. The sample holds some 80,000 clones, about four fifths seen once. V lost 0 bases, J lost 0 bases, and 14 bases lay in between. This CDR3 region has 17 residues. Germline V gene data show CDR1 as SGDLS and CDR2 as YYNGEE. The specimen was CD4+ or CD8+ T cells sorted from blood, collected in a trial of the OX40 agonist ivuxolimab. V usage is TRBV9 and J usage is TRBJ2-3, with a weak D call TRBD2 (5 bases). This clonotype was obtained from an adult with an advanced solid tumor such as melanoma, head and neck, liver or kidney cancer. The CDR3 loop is CASSVAPVSGSTDTQYF. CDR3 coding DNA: TGTGCCAGCAGCGTAGCTCCCGTGTCGGGGAGCACAGATACGCAGTATTTT.